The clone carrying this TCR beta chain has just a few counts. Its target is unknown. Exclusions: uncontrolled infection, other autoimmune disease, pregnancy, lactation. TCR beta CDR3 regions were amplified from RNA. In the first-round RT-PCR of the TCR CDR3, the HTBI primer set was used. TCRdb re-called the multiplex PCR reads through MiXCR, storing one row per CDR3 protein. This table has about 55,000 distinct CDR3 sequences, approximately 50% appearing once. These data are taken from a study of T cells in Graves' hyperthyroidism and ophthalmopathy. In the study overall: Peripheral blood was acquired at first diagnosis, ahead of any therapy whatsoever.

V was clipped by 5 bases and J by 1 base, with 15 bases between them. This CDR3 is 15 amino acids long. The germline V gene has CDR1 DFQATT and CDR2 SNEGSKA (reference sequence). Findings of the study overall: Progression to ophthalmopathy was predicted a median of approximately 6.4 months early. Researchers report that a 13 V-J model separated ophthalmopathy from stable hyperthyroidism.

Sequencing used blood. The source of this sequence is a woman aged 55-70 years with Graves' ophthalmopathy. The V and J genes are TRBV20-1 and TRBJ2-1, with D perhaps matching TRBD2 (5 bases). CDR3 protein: CSAEGFARSYNEQFF. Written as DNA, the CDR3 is TGCAGTGCTGAGGGATTTGCTCGATCCTACAATGAGCAGTTCTTC.